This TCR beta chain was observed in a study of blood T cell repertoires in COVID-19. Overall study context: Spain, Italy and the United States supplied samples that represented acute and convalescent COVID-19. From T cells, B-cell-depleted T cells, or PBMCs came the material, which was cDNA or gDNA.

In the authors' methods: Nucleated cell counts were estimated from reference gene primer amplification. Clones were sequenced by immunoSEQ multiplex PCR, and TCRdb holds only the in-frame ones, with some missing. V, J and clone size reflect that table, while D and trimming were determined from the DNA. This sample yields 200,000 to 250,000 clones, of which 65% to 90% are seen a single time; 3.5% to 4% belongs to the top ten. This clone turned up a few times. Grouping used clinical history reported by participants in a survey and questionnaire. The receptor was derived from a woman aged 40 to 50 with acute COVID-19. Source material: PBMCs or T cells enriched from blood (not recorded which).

CDR3 sequence reads: CASSFGNNYGYTF. CDR3 DNA: TGTGCCAGCAGTTTCGGGAATAACTATGGCTACACCTTC. The V call is TRBV27, the J call TRBJ1-2; D is unresolved. V was cut by 3 bases and J by 1 base, with 6 bases left in between. CDR3 length: 13 residues. The V gene's germline CDR1 is MNHEY and CDR2 SMNVEV (reference sequence).